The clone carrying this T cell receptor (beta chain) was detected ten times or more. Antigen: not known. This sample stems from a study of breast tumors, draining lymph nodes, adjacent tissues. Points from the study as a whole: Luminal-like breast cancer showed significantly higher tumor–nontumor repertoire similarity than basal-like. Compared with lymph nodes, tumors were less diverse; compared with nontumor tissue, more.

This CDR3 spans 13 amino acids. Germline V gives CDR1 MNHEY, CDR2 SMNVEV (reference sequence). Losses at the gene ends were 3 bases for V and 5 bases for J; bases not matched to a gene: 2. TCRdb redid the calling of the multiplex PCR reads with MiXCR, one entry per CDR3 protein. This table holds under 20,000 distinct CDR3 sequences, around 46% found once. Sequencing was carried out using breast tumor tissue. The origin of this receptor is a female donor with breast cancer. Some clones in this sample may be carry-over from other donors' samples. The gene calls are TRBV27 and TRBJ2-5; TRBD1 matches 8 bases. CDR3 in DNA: TGTGCCAGCAGTTTCCGGGACAGGGAGACCCAGTACTTC. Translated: CASSFRDRETQYF.